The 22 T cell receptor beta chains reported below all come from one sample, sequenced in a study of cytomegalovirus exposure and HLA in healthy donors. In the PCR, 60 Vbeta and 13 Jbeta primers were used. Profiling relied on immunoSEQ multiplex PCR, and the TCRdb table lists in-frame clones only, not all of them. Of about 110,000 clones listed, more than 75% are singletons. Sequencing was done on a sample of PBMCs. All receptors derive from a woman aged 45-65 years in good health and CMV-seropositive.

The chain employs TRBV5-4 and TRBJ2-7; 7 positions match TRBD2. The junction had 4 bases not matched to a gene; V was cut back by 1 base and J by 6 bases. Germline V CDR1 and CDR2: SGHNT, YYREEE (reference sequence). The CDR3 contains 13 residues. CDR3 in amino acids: CASSLNGGSEQYF. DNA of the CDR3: TGTGCCAGCAGCTTGAACGGGGGGAGCGAGCAGTACTTC.

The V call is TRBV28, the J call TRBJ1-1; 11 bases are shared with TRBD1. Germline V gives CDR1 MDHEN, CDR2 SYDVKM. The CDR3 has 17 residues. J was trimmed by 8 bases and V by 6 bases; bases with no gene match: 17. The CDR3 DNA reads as TGTGCCAGCAGGAACCAACTTAGGACAGGGGGCTTATCCGAAGCTTTCTTT. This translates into CASRNQLRTGGLSEAFF.

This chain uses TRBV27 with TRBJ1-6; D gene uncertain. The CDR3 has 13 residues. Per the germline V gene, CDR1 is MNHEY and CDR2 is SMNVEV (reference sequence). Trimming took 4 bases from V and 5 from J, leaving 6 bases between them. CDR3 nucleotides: TGTGCCAGCAGTTACCAGGATAATTCACCCCTCCACTTT. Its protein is CASSYQDNSPLHF.

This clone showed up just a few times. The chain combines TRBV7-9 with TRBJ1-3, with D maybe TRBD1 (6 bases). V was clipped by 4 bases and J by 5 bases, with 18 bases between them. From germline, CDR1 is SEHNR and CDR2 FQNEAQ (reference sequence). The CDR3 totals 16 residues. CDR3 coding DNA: TGTGCCAGCAGCTCGGACAGACCTCCTCGGAGAAACACCATATATTTT. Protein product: CASSSDRPPRRNTIYF.

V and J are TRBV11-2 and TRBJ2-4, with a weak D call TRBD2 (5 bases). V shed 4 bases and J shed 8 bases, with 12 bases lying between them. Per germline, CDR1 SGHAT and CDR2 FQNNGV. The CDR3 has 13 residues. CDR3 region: CASSWRLEDIQYF. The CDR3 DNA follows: TGTGCCAGCAGCTGGCGGCTGGAGGACATTCAGTACTTC. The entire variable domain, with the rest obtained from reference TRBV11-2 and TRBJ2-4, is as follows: EAGVAQSPRYKIIEKRQSVAFWCNPISGHATLYWYQQILGQGPKLLIQFQNNGVVDDSQLPKDRFSAERLKGVDSTLKIQPAKLEDSAVYLCASSWRLEDIQYFGAGTRLSVL.

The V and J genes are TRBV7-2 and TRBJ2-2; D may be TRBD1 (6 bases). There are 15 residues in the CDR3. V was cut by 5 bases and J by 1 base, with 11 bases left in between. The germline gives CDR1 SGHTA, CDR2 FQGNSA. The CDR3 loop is CASSPQGGNTGELFF. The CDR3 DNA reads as TGTGCCAGCAGCCCACAGGGTGGGAACACCGGGGAGCTGTTTTTT.

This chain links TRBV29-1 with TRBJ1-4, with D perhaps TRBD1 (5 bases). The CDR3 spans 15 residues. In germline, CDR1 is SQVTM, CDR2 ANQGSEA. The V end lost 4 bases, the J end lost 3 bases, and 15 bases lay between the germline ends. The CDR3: CSVGPGPGANEKLFF. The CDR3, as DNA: TGCAGCGTTGGTCCAGGGCCTGGTGCTAATGAAAAACTGTTTTTT.

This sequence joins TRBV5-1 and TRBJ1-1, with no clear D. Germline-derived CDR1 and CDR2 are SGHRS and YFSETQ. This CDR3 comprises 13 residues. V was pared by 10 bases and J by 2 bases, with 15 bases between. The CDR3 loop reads CASSGVINTEAFF. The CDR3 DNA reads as TGCGCCTCTAGCGGGGTTATAAACACTGAAGCTTTCTTT.

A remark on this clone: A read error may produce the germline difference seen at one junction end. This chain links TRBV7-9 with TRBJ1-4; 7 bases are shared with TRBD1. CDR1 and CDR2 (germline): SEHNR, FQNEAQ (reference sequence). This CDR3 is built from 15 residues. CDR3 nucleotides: TGTTCCAGCAGCACCAACAGGGGTGCTAATGAAAAACTGTTTTTT. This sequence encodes CSSSTNRGANEKLFF.

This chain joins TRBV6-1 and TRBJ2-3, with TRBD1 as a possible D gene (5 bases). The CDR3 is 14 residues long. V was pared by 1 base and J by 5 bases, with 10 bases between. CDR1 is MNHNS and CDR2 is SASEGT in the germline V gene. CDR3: CASSEGHRRDTQYF. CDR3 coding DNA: TGTGCCAGCAGTGAAGGGCACAGGCGAGATACGCAGTATTTT.

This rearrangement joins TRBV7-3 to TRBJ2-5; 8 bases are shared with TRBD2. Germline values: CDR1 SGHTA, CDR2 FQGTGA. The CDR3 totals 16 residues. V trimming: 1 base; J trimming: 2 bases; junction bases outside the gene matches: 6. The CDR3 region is CASSLNSGGKQETQYF. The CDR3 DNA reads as TGTGCCAGCAGCTTAAATTCGGGGGGGAAACAAGAGACCCAGTACTTC.

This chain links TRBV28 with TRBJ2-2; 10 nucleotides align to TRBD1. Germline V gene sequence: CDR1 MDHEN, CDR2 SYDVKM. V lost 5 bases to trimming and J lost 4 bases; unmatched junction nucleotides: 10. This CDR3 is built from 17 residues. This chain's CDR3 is CASSPTPGQGSTGELFF. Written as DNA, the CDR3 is TGTGCCAGCAGTCCTACGCCGGGACAGGGGTCCACCGGGGAGCTGTTTTTT. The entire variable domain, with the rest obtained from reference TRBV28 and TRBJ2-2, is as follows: DVKVTQSSRYLVKRTGEKVFLECVQDMDHENMFWYRQDPGLGLRLIYFSYDVKMKEKGDIPEGYSVSREKKERFSLILESASTNQTSMYLCASSPTPGQGSTGELFFGEGSRLTVL.

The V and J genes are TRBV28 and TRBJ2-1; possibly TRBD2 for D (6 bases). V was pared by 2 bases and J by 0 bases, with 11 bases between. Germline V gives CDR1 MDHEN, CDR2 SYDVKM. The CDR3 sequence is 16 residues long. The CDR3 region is CASSLHSGVSYNEQFF. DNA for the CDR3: TGTGCCAGCAGTTTACACTCGGGGGTCTCCTACAATGAGCAGTTCTTC.

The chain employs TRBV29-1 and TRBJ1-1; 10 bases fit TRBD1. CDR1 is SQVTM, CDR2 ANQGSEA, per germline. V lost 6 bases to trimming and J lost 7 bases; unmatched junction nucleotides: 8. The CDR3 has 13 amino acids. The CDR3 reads CSVGRTGGGEAFF. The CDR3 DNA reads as TGCAGCGTGGGGCGGACAGGGGGAGGTGAAGCTTTCTTT.

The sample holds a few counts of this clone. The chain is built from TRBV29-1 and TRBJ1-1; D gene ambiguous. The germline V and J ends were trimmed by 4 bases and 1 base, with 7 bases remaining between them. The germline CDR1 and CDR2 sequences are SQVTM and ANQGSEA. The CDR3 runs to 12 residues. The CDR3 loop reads CSVVPGNTEAFF. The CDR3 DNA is TGCAGCGTTGTTCCCGGGAACACTGAAGCTTTCTTT.

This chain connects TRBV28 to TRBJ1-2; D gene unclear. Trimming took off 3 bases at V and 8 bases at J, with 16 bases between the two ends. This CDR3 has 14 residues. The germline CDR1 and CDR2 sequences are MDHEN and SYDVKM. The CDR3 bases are TGTGCCAGCAGTTTGGGTCTAGTATTGAGGGGCTACACCTTC. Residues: CASSLGLVLRGYTF.

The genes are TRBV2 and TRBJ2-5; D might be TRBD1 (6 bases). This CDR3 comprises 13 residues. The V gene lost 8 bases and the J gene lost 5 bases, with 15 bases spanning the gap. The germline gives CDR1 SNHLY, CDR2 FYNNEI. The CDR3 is CASVLTGWETQYF. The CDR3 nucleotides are TGTGCCAGCGTCCTAACAGGGTGGGAGACCCAGTACTTC.

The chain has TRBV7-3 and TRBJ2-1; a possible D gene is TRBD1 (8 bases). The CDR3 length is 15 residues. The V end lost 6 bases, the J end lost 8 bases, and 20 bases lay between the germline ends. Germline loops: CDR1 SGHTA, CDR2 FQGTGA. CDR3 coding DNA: TGTGCCAGCAGTCCCCGGAGGACAGGGAGGGATGAGCAGTTCTTC. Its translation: CASSPRRTGRDEQFF. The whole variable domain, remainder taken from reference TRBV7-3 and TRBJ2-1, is GAGVSQTPSNKVTEKGKYVELRCDPISGHTALYWYRQSLGQGPEFLIYFQGTGAADDSGLPNDRFFAVRPEGSVSTLKIQRTERGDSAVYLCASSPRRTGRDEQFFGPGTRLTVL.

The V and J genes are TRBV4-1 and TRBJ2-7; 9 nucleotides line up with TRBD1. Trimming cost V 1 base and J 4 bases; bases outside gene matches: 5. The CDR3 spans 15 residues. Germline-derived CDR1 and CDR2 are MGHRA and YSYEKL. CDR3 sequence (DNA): TGCGCCAGCAGCCAAGTCCAGGGACAGGGTTACGAGCAGTACTTC. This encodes CASSQVQGQGYEQYF.

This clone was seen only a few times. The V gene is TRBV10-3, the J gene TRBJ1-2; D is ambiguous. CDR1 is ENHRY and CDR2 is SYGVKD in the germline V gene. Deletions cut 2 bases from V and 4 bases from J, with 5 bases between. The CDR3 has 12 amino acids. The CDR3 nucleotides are TGTGCCATCAGTGAGGGGAGCTATGGCTACACCTTC. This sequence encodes CAISEGSYGYTF.

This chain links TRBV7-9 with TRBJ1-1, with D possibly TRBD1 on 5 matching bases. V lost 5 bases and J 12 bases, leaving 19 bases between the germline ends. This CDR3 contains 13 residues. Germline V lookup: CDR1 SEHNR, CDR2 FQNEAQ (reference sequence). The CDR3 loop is CASSPPRGGSTFF. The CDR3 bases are TGTGCCAGCAGCCCCCCAAGGGGAGGGTCGACTTTCTTT.

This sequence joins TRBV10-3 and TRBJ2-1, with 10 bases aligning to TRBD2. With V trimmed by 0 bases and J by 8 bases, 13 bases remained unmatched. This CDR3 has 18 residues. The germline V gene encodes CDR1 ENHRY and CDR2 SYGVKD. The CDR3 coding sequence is TGTGCCATCAGTGAGTCTGGGGGTGGAGCGGGGGGGACCGATGAGCAGTTCTTC. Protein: CAISESGGGAGGTDEQFF.